The 18 T cell receptor beta chains given below trace back to one sample, sequenced in a study of T-cell reconstitution after alpha-beta-depleted transplantation in children. A TCRbeta library incorporating unique molecular identifiers was prepared. In TCRdb, the PCR reads were re-called with MiXCR into one record per CDR3 protein. The table records some 350,000 distinct CDR3 sequences, 9% to 12% of them present only once. Material: PBMCs from the stem cell graft donor, obtained from the stem cell graft. The receptors stem from a human donor who donated a stem cell graft to a child with acute lymphoblastic leukemia.

This clonotype was counted only a few times. The chain recombines TRBV4-3 with TRBJ2-1, with a weak D call TRBD2 (6 bases). The germline CDR1 and CDR2 sequences are LGHNA and YSLEER. The CDR3 is 14 amino acids. V lost 3 bases, J lost 10 bases, and 16 bases lay in between. The CDR3, as DNA: TGCGCCAGCAGCCAGGGGGACTTGGCGGGCGAGCAGTTCTTC. Its translation is CASSQGDLAGEQFF.

In its sample, this clonotype was seen a few times. This chain links TRBV3-1 with TRBJ2-1; 12 positions match TRBD2. The CDR3 totals 14 residues. The V gene end was trimmed by 4 bases and the J gene end by 9 bases; junction bases not matched to a gene: 4. Germline V CDR1 and CDR2: LGHDT, YNNKEL (reference sequence). CDR3 bases: TGTGCCAGCAGCCGACTAGCGGGAGCGCCTGAGCAGTTCTTC. Its translation is CASSRLAGAPEQFF.

The chain joins TRBV12-3 or TRBV12-4 to TRBJ2-1; D might be TRBD2 (6 bases). This CDR3 comprises 14 residues. V was trimmed by 3 bases and J by 5 bases, leaving 11 bases between them. The DNA of the CDR3 is TGTGCCAGCAGTTTCTGGACTACCAACAATGAGCAGTTCTTC. Translating gives CASSFWTTNNEQFF.

This chain connects TRBV11-2 to TRBJ2-1; D ambiguous. Germline CDR1 is SGHAT and CDR2 is FQNNGV. The CDR3 length is 18 residues. V dropped 2 bases and J dropped 0 bases, with 17 bases sitting between them. The chain's CDR3 is CASSLYRPVTLSYNEQFF. CDR3 coding DNA: TGTGCCAGCAGCTTATACCGTCCCGTTACACTCTCCTACAATGAGCAGTTCTTC.

This rearrangement joins TRBV20-1 to TRBJ2-7; D might be TRBD2 (5 bases). V lost 5 bases and J 2 bases, leaving 16 bases between the germline ends. The CDR3 has 14 amino acids. Germline CDR1 and CDR2: DFQATT and SNEGSKA (reference sequence). The CDR3 coding sequence is TGCAGTGCTCCCTTCTCCTCCGGGGCCTACGAGCAGTACTTC. Translating it yields CSAPFSSGAYEQYF.

In this sample, this clonotype turned up many times. This sequence joins TRBV9 and TRBJ2-7; 7 nucleotides align to TRBD1. The germline gives CDR1 SGDLS, CDR2 YYNGEE. CDR3 length equals 15 residues. V trimming: 4 bases; J trimming: 5 bases; junction bases outside the gene matches: 12. In nucleotides, the CDR3 is TGTGCCAGCAGCCCTGGGACAGAAGGGTTTGACGAGCAGTACTTC. Translated: CASSPGTEGFDEQYF.

Only a few counts were recorded for this clonotype. V is TRBV12-3 or TRBV12-4 and J is TRBJ1-1; no firm D call. The V end was cut by 3 bases, the J end by 4 bases, with 9 bases between. This CDR3 spans 13 amino acids. CDR3 in DNA: TGTGCCAGCAGTTTCGGGGTGGGCACTGAAGCTTTCTTT. Amino acids: CASSFGVGTEAFF.

The gene calls are TRBV24-1 and TRBJ2-1, with D possibly TRBD2 on 6 matching bases. The CDR3 spans 16 residues. Germline V CDR1 and CDR2: KGHDR, SFDVKD. V lost 7 bases and J lost 8, with 23 bases in between. CDR3 DNA: TGTGCCACCAGCCCCTGTGGGAGGCTCTTCTGGGATGAGCAGTTCTTC. This translates into CATSPCGRLFWDEQFF.

In this sample, this clonotype turned up many times. The genes are TRBV6-2 or TRBV6-3 and TRBJ2-1; tentatively, D is TRBD2 (6 bases). Trimming pared 2 bases from V and 8 bases from J, leaving 13 bases between. Germline CDR1 reads MNHEY; CDR2 reads SVGEGT. The CDR3 spans 14 residues. The CDR3 here is CASSYLGGGYEQFF. The CDR3 bases are TGTGCCAGCAGTTACCTGGGCGGAGGGTATGAGCAGTTCTTC.

The V gene is TRBV12-3 or TRBV12-4, the J gene TRBJ2-7; D gene ambiguous. V gave up 1 base and J gave up 6 bases, with 10 bases separating them. The CDR3 totals 13 residues. CDR3 sequence: CASSLVGPSEQYF. CDR3 nucleotide sequence: TGTGCCAGCAGTTTAGTCGGACCGAGCGAGCAGTACTTC.

This clonotype has a handful of counts. The rearrangement uses TRBV2 and TRBJ2-7; D is ambiguous. Germline CDR1 reads SNHLY; CDR2 reads FYNNEI. The CDR3 is 16 residues long. Trimming removed 5 bases from V and 2 bases from J, with 19 bases in between. The CDR3, as DNA: TGTGCCAGCAGTCCAGAGGCTTCAGAGAGGCCCTACGAGCAGTACTTC. Protein product: CASSPEASERPYEQYF.

This clonotype was seen a few times. V usage is TRBV4-1 and J usage is TRBJ1-5; maybe TRBD1 (5 bases). The germline CDR1 and CDR2 sequences are MGHRA and YSYEKL. This CDR3 contains 17 residues. Trimming cost V 0 bases and J 0 bases, with 12 bases left between them. CDR3 sequence reads: CASSQDRGSYSNQPQHF. The CDR3 coding sequence is TGCGCCAGCAGCCAAGATAGGGGATCGTATAGCAATCAGCCCCAGCATTTT.

The sample holds many counts of this clonotype. This chain uses TRBV5-5 with TRBJ1-6, with a weak D call TRBD1 (6 bases). Looked up from germline, CDR1 is SGHKS and CDR2 is YYEKEE (reference sequence). Trimming stripped 5 bases from V and 0 bases from J, with 12 bases between. This CDR3 contains 16 residues. DNA of the CDR3: TGTGCCAGCAGTTGGGACACGAGCTCCTATAATTCACCCCTCCACTTT. Translated, it gives CASSWDTSSYNSPLHF.

This chain uses TRBV11-2 with TRBJ2-4; possible D gene TRBD1, 6 bases. The germline gives CDR1 SGHAT, CDR2 FQNNGV. The CDR3 has 15 residues. With 5 bases removed from V and 3 bases from J, the gap between germline ends came to 14 bases. The CDR3 protein is CASSSRDKLKNIQYF. DNA for the CDR3: TGTGCCAGCAGCAGCCGGGACAAGCTCAAAAACATTCAGTACTTC.

This clonotype showed up just a few times. The CDR3 reads CASSLTGDYSGANVLTF. The CDR3 DNA is TGTGCCAGCAGTTTGACAGGGGACTACTCTGGGGCCAACGTCCTGACTTTC. This chain joins TRBV12-3 or TRBV12-4 and TRBJ2-6; D is possibly TRBD1 (8 bases). V was trimmed by 3 bases and J by 0 bases, leaving 12 bases between them. The CDR3 spans 17 residues.

There are a few counts of this clonotype. The chain uses TRBV7-9 and TRBJ2-5, with 8 positions matching TRBD1. The CDR3 has 15 residues. With 4 bases clipped from V and 5 bases from J, the junction kept 9 bases outside the gene matches. Germline-derived CDR1 and CDR2 are SEHNR and FQNEAQ (reference sequence). The chain's CDR3 is CASSSPTGESETQYF. The DNA for the CDR3 is TGTGCCAGCAGCTCCCCGACAGGGGAGTCGGAGACCCAGTACTTC. The full variable domain, its missing parts supplied by reference TRBV7-9 and TRBJ2-5, is DTGVSQNPRHKITKRGQNVTFRCDPISEHNRLYWYRQTLGQGPEFLTYFQNEAQLEKSRLLSDRFSAERPKGSFSTLEIQRTEQGDSAMYLCASSSPTGESETQYFGPGTRLLVL.

Only a few counts were recorded for this clonotype. The junction does not match germline at one end; this may be a read error. The CDR3 nucleotides are TGTGCTAGCAGCTTAGCGGGCGGTAGCGGGAGTAATGAGCAGTTCTTC. The encoded protein is CASSLAGGSGSNEQFF. The rearrangement joins TRBV7-7 to TRBJ2-1; 9 bases match TRBD2. This CDR3 is 16 amino acids long. Germline V gene sequence: CDR1 SSHAT, CDR2 FNYEAQ (reference sequence).

This chain joins TRBV12-3 or TRBV12-4 and TRBJ2-7; 7 bases map to TRBD1. There are 12 residues in the CDR3. Losses at the gene ends were 10 bases for V and 3 bases for J; bases not matched to a gene: 6. The DNA for the CDR3 is TGTGCCACCCGGGGACAGCTCTACGAGCAGTACTTC. Its protein product is CATRGQLYEQYF.